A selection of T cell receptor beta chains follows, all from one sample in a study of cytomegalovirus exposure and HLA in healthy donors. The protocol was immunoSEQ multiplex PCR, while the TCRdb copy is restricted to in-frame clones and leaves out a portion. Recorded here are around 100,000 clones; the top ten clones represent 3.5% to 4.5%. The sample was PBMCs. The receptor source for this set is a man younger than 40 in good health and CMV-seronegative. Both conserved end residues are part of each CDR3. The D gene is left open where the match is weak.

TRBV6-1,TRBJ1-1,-,TGTGCCAGCAGTGAAGAAAGTTCAGGGTACACTGAAGCTTTCTTT,CASSEESSGYTEAFF
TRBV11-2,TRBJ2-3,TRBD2,TGTGCCAGCAGCTTAGACACTAGCGTCCCAGGCACAGATACGCAGTATTTT,CASSLDTSVPGTDTQYF
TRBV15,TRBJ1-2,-,TGTGCCACCAGCAGAGTCGGCAGGGCGGACTATGGCTACACCTTC,CATSRVGRADYGYTF
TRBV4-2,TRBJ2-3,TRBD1,TGTGCCAGCAGCCAAGAATTAACGGGACAGGCCACAGATACGCAGTATTTT,CASSQELTGQATDTQYF
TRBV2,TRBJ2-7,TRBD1,TGTGCCAGCAGGAGGGCAGGGGGCAATTACGAGCAGTACTTC,CASRRAGGNYEQYF
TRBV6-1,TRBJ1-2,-,TGTGCCAGCAGTGGCGACAGGAACTATGGCTACACCTTC,CASSGDRNYGYTF
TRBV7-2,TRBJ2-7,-,TGTGCCAGCAGCCCATGGGCCCGATACGAGCAGTACTTC,CASSPWARYEQYF
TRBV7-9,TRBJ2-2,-,TGTGCCAGCAGCTTCGGGACATCCCAGAACACCGGGAAGCTGTTTTTT,CASSFGTSQNTGKLFF
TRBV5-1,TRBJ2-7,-,TGCGCCAGCAGCTCCCAGTTATACGAGCAGTACTTC,CASSSQLYEQYF
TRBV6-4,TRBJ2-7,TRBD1,TGTGCCAGCAGTTTACCGGGACAGGGGTTATACTACGAGCAGTACTTC,CASSLPGQGLYYEQYF
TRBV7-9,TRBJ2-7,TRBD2,TGTGCCAGCAGCTTAATCCGGGGGGATGACGAGCAGTACTTC,CASSLIRGDDEQYF
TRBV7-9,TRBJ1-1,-,TGTGCCAGCAGCCTCCTTGCGGTGAACACTGAAGCTTTCTTT,CASSLLAVNTEAFF
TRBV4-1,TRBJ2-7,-,TGCGCCAGCAGCCAGGACCGACAGGGCACTAGCCGGACCTACGAGCAGTACTTC,CASSQDRQGTSRTYEQYF
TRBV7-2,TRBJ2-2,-,TGTGCCAGCAGCTTATTGGCTGGGGAGCTGTTTTTT,CASSLLAGELFF
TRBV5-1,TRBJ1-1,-,TGCGCCAGCAGCTTGTTAGTGAACACTGAAGCTTTCTTT,CASSLLVNTEAFF
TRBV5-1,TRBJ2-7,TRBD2,TGCGCCAGCAGCTTGGGGGGGGACGCGGGAGGTAGGACCTACGAGCAGTACTTC,CASSLGGDAGGRTYEQYF
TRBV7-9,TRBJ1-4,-,TGTGCCAGCAATGTGGGGGGTGCTAATGAAAAACTGTTTTTT,CASNVGGANEKLFF
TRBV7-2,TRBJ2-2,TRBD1,TGTGCCAGCAGCCCCGGCAGGGGGCTAACCGGGGAGCTGTTTTTT,CASSPGRGLTGELFF
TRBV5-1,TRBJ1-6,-,TGCGCCAGCAGCTTGAAACAGGGTAGTTATTCACCCCTCCACTTT,CASSLKQGSYSPLHF
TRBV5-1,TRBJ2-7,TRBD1,TGCGCCAGCAGCTTGGAGGGGGCCGACGAGCGGTACTTC,CASSLEGADERYF
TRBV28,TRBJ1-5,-,TGTGCCAGCTTGGGACAAAATCAGCCCCAGCATTTT,CASLGQNQPQHF
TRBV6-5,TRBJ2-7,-,TGTGCCAGCAGTTACTCCTTGACAGGTAACTACGAGCAGTACTTC,CASSYSLTGNYEQYF
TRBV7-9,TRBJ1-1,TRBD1,TGTGCCAGCAGCTCGTGGTCGACAGGGCTGAACGGTGAAGCTTTCTTT,CASSSWSTGLNGEAFF
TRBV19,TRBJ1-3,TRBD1,TGTGCCAGTAGTATACAGGGGGCATATGGAAACACCATATATTTT,CASSIQGAYGNTIYF
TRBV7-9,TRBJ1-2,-,TGTGCCAGCAGTTTATACAGGGAGACCGCTGACTATGGCTACACCTTC,CASSLYRETADYGYTF
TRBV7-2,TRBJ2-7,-,TGTGCCAGCAGCTTATACGGCGTCGGCGAATCGGGTGAGCAGTACTTC,CASSLYGVGESGEQYF
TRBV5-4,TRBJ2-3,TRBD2,TGTGCCAGCAGCTTGGCAGGAGCGGGGGGGCCTTATACGCAGTATTTT,CASSLAGAGGPYTQYF
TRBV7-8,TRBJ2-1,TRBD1,TGTGCCAGCAGCTCCCGGGACAGGGGGCGGACGACCTACAATGAGCAGTTCTTC,CASSSRDRGRTTYNEQFF
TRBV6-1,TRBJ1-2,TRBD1,TGTGCCAGTCGACAGGGGCCAGCTAACTATGGCTACACCTTC,CASRQGPANYGYTF
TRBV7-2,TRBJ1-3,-,TGTGCCAGCAGCTCGAGGAAATACAGGGACTCTGGAAACACCATATATTTT,CASSSRKYRDSGNTIYF
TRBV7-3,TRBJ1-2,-,TGTGCCAGCAGCTTAGGAGTGGGGGAGGGGTATGGCTACACCTTC,CASSLGVGEGYGYTF
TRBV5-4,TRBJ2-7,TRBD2,TGTGCCAGCAGCTTGCCTAGCGGGGACGAGCAGTACTTC,CASSLPSGDEQYF
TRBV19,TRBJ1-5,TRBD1,TGTGCCAGTAGTGTGACAGGGGGAGGGCAGCCCCAGCATTTT,CASSVTGGGQPQHF
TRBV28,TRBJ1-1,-,TGTGCCAGCAGTTTATTTGCCGGGGAGGGGCGGGCTTTCTTT,CASSLFAGEGRAFF
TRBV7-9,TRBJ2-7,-,TGTGCCAGCAGCTTAGACAACGTCGACGAGCAGTACTTC,CASSLDNVDEQYF
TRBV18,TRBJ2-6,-,TGTGCCAGCTCACTCTTACCGCTGAGTGGGGCCAACGTCCTGACTTTC,CASSLLPLSGANVLTF
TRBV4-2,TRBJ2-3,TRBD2,TGTGCCAGCAGCCCAAGCGGGGGGGCGGCAGATACGCAGTATTTT,CASSPSGGAADTQYF
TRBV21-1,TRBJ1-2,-,TGTGCCAGCAGCACCCCCCGGACAGGAATGACTTATGGCTACACCTTC,CASSTPRTGMTYGYTF
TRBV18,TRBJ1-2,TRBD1,TGTGCCAGCTCATCGGACAGGAGAAGGGTGGGTGGCTACACCTTC,CASSSDRRRVGGYTF
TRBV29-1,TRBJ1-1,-,TGCAGCGTTGTTTTTCAGGGGGAAGCTTTCTTT,CSVVFQGEAFF
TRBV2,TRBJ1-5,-,TGTGCCAGCACCCTAGGACTGGGTAGCAATCAGCCCCAGCATTTT,CASTLGLGSNQPQHF
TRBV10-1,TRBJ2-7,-,TGCGCCAGCAGTGACGGCCACGACCGACACTACGAGCAGTACTTC,CASSDGHDRHYEQYF
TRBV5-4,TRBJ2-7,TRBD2,TGTGCCAGCAGCTTGGGAGGCGGGGGGTCCTACGAGCAGTACTTC,CASSLGGGGSYEQYF
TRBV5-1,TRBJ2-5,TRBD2,TGCGCCAGCAGTGGGGCGGGGGGATTCCAAGAGACCCAGTACTTC,CASSGAGGFQETQYF
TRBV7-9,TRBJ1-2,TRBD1,TGTGCCAGCAGCCTCATCCGGGACAGCAACTATGGCTACACCTTC,CASSLIRDSNYGYTF
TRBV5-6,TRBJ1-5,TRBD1,TGTGCCAGCAGCTTAAACCCGGGACAGGGTAGACAGCCCCAGCATTTT,CASSLNPGQGRQPQHF
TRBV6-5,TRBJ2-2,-,TGTGCCAGCAGTTACGAGACAGGATACACCGGGGAGCTGTTTTTT,CASSYETGYTGELFF
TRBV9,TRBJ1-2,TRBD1,TGTGCCAGCAGCGTAGCTACGGACAGGGCCTATGGCTACACCTTC,CASSVATDRAYGYTF
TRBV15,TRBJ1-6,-,TGTGCCACCAGCAGCCGCTCGCCCAGGGTGGGATCACCCCTCCACTTT,CATSSRSPRVGSPLHF